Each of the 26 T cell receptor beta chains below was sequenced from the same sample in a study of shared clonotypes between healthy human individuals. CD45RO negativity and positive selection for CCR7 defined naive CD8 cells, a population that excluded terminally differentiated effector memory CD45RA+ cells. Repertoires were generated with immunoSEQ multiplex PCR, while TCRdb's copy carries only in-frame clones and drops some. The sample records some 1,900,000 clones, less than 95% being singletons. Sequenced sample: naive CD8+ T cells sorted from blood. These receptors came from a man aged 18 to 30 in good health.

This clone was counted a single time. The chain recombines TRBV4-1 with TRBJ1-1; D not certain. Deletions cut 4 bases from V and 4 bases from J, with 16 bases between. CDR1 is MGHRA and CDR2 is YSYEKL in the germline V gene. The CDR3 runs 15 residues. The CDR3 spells CASSPLFGESTEAFF. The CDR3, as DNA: TGCGCCAGCAGCCCGCTTTTTGGGGAGAGCACTGAAGCTTTCTTT.

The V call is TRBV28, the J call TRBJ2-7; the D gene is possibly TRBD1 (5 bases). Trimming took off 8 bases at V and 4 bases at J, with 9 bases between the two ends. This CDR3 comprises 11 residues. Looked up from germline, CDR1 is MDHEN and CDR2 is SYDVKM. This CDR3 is CASHDRYEQYF. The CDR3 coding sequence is TGTGCCAGCCACGACAGATACGAGCAGTACTTC.

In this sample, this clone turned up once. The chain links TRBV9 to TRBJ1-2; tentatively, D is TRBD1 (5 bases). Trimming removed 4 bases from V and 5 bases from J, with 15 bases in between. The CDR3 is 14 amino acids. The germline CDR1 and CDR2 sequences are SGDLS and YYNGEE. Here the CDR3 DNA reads TGTGCCAGCAGCTCCGGGACGGGGGTTTATGGCTACACCTTC. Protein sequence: CASSSGTGVYGYTF.

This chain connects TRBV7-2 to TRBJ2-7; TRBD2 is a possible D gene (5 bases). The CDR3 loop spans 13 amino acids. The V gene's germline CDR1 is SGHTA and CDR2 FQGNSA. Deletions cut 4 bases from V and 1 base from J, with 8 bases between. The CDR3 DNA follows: TGTGCCAGCAGCTCAAGGAGGTCCTACGAGCAGTACTTC. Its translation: CASSSRRSYEQYF.

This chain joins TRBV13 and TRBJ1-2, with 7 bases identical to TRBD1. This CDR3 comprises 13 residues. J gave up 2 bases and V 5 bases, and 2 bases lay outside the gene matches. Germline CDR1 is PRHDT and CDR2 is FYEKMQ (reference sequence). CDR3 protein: CASSGTANYGYTF. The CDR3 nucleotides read TGTGCCAGCAGCGGGACAGCCAACTATGGCTACACCTTC. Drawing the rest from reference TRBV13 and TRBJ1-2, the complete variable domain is AAGVIQSPRHLIKEKRETATLKCYPIPRHDTVYWYQQGPGQDPQFLISFYEKMQSDKGSIPDRFSAQQFSDYHSELNMSSLELGDSALYFCASSGTANYGYTFGSGTRLTVV.

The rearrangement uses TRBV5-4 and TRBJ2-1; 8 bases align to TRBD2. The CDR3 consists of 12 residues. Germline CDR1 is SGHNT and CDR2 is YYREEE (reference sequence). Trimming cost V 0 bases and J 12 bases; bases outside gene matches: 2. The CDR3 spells CASSLAGTRQFF. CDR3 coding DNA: TGTGCCAGCAGCTTGGCCGGGACTAGGCAGTTCTTC.

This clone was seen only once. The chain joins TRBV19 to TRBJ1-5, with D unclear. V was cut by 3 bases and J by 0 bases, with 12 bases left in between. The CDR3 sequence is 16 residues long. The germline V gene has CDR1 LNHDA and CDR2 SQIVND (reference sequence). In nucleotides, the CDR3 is TGTGCCAGTAGTATGATTTCAGGATATAGCAATCAGCCCCAGCATTTT. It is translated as CASSMISGYSNQPQHF.

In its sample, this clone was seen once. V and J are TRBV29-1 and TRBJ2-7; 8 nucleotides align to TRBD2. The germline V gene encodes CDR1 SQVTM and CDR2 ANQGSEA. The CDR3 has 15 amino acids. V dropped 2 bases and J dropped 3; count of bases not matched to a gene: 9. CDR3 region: CSVESGSGNLYEQYF. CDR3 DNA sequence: TGCAGCGTTGAATCTGGTAGCGGGAATCTCTACGAGCAGTACTTC.

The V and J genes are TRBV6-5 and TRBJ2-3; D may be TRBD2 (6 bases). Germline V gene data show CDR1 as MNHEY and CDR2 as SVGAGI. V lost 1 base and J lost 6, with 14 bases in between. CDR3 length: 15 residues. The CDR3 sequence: CASSYLQEGWDTQYF. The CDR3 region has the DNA TGTGCCAGCAGTTACTTACAGGAGGGATGGGATACGCAGTATTTT.

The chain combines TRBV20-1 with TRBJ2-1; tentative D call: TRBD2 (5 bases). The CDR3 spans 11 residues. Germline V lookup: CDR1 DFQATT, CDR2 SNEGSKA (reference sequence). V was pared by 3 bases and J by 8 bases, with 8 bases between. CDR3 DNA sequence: TGCAGTGCTAGCAGCGGCGATGAGCAGTTCTTC. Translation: CSASSGDEQFF.

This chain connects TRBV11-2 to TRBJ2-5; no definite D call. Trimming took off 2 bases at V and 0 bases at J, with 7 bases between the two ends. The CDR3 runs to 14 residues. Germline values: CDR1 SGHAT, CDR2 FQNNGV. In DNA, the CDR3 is TGTGCCAGCAGCTTAAGGAATTACCAAGAGACCCAGTACTTC. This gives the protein CASSLRNYQETQYF.

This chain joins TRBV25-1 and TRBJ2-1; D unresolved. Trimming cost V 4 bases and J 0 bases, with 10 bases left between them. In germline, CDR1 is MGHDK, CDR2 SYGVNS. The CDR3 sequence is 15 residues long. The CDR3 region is CASSGLGSSYNEQFF. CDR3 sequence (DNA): TGTGCCAGCAGTGGTTTAGGTAGCTCCTACAATGAGCAGTTCTTC.

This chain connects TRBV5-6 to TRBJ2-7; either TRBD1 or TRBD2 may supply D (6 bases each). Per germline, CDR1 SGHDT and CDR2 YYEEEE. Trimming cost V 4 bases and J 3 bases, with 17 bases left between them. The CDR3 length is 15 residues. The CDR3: CASSPGGGLRYEQYF. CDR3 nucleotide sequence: TGTGCCAGCAGCCCCGGAGGGGGTCTGCGCTACGAGCAGTACTTC. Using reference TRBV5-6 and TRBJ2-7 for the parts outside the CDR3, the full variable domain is DAGVTQSPTHLIKTRGQQVTLRCSPKSGHDTVSWYQQALGQGPQFIFQYYEEEERQRGNFPDRFSGHQFPNYSSELNVNALLLGDSALYLCASSPGGGLRYEQYFGPGTRLTVT.

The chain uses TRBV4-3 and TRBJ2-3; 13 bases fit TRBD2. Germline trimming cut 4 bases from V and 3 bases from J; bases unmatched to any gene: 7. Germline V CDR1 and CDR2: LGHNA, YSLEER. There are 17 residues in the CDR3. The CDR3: CASSPGLAGVRTDTQYF. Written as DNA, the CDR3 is TGCGCCAGCAGCCCAGGACTAGCGGGAGTCAGGACAGATACGCAGTATTTT.

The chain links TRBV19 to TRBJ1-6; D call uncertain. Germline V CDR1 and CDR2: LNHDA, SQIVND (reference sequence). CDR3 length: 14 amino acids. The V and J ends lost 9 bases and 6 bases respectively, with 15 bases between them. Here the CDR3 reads CASRQEPLNSPLHF. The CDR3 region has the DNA TGTGCCAGCCGTCAGGAGCCCCTTAATTCACCCCTCCACTTT.

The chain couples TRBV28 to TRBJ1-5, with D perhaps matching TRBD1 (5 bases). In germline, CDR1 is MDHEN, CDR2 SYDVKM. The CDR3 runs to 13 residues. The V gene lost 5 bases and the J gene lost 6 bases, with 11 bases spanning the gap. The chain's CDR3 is CASSLGRGQPQHF. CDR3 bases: TGTGCCAGCAGTCTGGGGAGGGGTCAGCCCCAGCATTTT. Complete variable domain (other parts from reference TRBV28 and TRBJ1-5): DVKVTQSSRYLVKRTGEKVFLECVQDMDHENMFWYRQDPGLGLRLIYFSYDVKMKEKGDIPEGYSVSREKKERFSLILESASTNQTSMYLCASSLGRGQPQHFGDGTRLSIL.

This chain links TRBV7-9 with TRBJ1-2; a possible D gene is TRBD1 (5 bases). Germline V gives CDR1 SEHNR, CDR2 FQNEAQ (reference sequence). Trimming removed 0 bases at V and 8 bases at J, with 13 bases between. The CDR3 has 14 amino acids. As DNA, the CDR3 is TGTGCCAGCAGCTTAGCGGGAGGGCAGGGAGGCTACACCTTC. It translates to CASSLAGGQGGYTF.

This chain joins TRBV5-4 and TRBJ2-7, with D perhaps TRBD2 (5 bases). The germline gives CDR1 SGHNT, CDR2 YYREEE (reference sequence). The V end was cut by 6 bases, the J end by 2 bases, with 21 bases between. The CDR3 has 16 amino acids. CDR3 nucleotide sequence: TGTGCCAGCACCCTTTTCGGGAACCCAACAACCTACGAGCAGTACTTC. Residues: CASTLFGNPTTYEQYF.

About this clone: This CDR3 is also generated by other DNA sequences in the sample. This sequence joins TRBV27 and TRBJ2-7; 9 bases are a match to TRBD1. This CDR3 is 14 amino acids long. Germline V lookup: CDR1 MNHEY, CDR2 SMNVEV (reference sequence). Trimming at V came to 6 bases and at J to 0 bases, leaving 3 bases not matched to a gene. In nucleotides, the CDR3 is TGTGCCAGCAGGGGACAGGGCAGCTCCTACGAGCAGTACTTC. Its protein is CASRGQGSSYEQYF.

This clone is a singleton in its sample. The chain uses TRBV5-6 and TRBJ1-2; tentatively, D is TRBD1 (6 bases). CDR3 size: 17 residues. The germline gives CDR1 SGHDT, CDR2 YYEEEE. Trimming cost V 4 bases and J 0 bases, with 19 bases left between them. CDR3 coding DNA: TGTGCCAGCAGCCAATTCGGTAGACAGGCGCCTAACTATGGCTACACCTTC. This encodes CASSQFGRQAPNYGYTF.

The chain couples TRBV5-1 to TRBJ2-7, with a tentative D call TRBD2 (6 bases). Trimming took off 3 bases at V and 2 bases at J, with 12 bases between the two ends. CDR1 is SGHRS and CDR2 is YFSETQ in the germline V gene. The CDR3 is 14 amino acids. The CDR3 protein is CASSYAGSPYEQYF. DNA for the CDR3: TGCGCCAGCAGCTATGCGGGATCCCCCTACGAGCAGTACTTC.

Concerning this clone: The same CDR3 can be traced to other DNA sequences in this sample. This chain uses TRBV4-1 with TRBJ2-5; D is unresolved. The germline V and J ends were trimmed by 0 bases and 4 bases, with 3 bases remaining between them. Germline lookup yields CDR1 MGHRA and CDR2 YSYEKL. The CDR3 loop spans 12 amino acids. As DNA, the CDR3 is TGCGCCAGCAGCCAAGACAGAGAGACCCAGTACTTC. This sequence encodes CASSQDRETQYF.

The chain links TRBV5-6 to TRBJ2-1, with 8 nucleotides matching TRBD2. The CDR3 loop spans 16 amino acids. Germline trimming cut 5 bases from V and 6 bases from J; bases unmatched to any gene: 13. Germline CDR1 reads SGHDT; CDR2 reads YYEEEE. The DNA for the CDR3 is TGTGCCAGCAGGTTTCTTACTAGCGGCCCTCCCAATGAGCAGTTCTTC. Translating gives CASRFLTSGPPNEQFF.

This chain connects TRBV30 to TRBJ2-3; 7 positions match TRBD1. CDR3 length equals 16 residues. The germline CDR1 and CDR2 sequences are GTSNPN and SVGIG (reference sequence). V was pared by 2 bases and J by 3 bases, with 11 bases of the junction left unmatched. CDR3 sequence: CAWSSLTGYVTDTQYF. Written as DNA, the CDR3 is TGTGCCTGGAGTTCGCTGACAGGGTATGTGACAGATACGCAGTATTTT.

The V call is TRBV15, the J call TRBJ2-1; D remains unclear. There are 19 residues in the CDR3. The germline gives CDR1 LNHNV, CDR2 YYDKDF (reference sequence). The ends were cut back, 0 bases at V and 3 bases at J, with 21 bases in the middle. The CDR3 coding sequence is TGTGCCACCAGCAGAGATTCTCTTGGGCGGCCGGAAGTCTACAATGAGCAGTTCTTC. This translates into CATSRDSLGRPEVYNEQFF.

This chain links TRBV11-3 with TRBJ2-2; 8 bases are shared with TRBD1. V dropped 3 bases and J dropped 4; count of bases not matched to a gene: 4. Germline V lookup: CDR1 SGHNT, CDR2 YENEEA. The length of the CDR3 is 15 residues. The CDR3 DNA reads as TGTGCCAGCAGCTTGGACAGGGCGAGCACCGGGGAGCTGTTTTTT. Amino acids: CASSLDRASTGELFF.